These 30 T cell receptor beta chains came from one sample sequenced in a study of blood T cells in healthy people across ages (dated by TCRdb to about 2015). The library was built by means of 5' RACE. The sequencer was an Illumina HiSeq 2500. A second roughly 7 to 11 cycle PCR used a sample-barcoded 5' primer and a J-beta primer mix. The public reads were run again by TCRdb, first through fastp at Q25 and then through MiXCR, and only productive beta chains were kept. A single entry per CDR3 protein holds the most common genes and DNA from its merged rows. This sample has almost 550,000 distinct CDR3 sequences in its table, and nearly 25% of those were observed once. Of the sample, roughly 10% is held by the ten largest clones. The same data also went into a second study, on T cells of mothers and their children.

What was sequenced was blood. Every receptor here comes from a boy aged 5-17 years in good health.

This clonotype has only a few counts. J is TRBJ2-5 and V is TRBV4-1, with a weak D call TRBD2 (6 bases). Looked up from germline, CDR1 is MGHRA and CDR2 is YSYEKL. Trimming cost V 1 base and J 1 base, with 16 bases left between them. This CDR3 region has 17 residues. The CDR3 DNA follows: TGCGCCAGCAGCCAAGTAAGACTAGGGCTCATCCAAGAGACCCAGTACTTC. Translating gives CASSQVRLGLIQETQYF.

The gene calls are TRBV5-1 and TRBJ2-2; perhaps TRBD2 as D (6 bases). V was clipped by 0 bases and J by 5 bases, with 11 bases between them. Per the germline V gene, CDR1 is SGHRS and CDR2 is YFSETQ. This CDR3 is built from 15 residues. The CDR3 nucleotides read TGCGCCAGCAGCTTGGCGGGAGCGGGTACCGGGGAGCTGTTTTTT. It yields the protein CASSLAGAGTGELFF. The complete variable domain, with remaining parts taken from reference TRBV5-1 and TRBJ2-2, reads KAGVTQTPRYLIKTRGQQVTLSCSPISGHRSVSWYQQTPGQGLQFLFEYFSETQRNKGNFPGRFSGRQFSNSRSEMNVSTLELGDSALYLCASSLAGAGTGELFFGEGSRLTVL.

In this sample, this clonotype turned up a few times. V and J are TRBV5-6 and TRBJ2-3; tentatively, D is TRBD1 (5 bases). Germline loops: CDR1 SGHDT, CDR2 YYEEEE. V lost 0 bases to trimming and J lost 1 base, with 12 bases between them. CDR3 length: 16 amino acids. DNA of the CDR3: TGTGCCAGCAGCTTGGGAGCAGGGCTAGGCACAGATACGCAGTATTTT. Its translation: CASSLGAGLGTDTQYF.

The CDR3 reads CATSRVGGGQETQYF. CDR3 sequence (DNA): TGTGCCACCAGCAGAGTAGGCGGGGGTCAAGAGACCCAGTACTTC. The gene calls are TRBV15 and TRBJ2-5; 7 nucleotides align to TRBD2. Trimming removed 1 base from V and 2 bases from J; junction bases left unmatched: 4. The V gene's germline CDR1 is LNHNV and CDR2 YYDKDF (reference sequence). This CDR3 has 15 amino acids.

This rearrangement joins TRBV3-1 to TRBJ2-5; D call uncertain. The last part of the DNA fits TRBJ2-7 better; the J call may be wrong. CDR1 LGHDT and CDR2 YNNKEL come from the germline V gene (reference sequence). The CDR3 runs to 12 residues. The CDR3 sequence is CASSQVRNEQYF. CDR3 DNA sequence: TGTGCCAGCAGCCAAGTTAGAAACGAGCAGTACTTC.

The genes are TRBV28 and TRBJ2-1, with 8 nucleotides matching TRBD2. The J call is uncertain, as TRBJ2-7 better fits the DNA end. The CDR3 totals 17 residues. The germline gives CDR1 MDHEN, CDR2 SYDVKM. The CDR3 region has the DNA TGTGCCAGCAGTTTTCGCGGGATCAAGCGGGGGCCCCGCGAGCAGTACTTC. Amino acids: CASSFRGIKRGPREQYF.

V usage is TRBV6-1 and J usage is TRBJ2-3, with 10 bases matching TRBD2. V trimming: 4 bases; J trimming: 4 bases; junction bases outside the gene matches: 5. CDR1 MNHNS and CDR2 SASEGT come from the germline V gene. This CDR3 has 15 amino acids. The CDR3 coding sequence is TGTGCCAGCAGTGCCAGCGGGGGGGCCCCAGATACGCAGTATTTT. This translates into CASSASGGAPDTQYF.

Regarding this clonotype: A read error may be the cause here, since a much bigger clone is one base away. V is TRBV28 and J is TRBJ2-5; 10 nucleotides agree with TRBD1. The closer fit of TRBJ2-7 to the DNA end suggests the J call may be wrong. Germline CDR1 and CDR2: MDHEN and SYDVKM. CDR3 length equals 12 residues. CDR3 coding DNA: TGTGCCAGCCGGACAGGGGGGTGCGAGCAGTACTTC. This codes for CASRTGGCEQYF.

The chain carries TRBV7-2 and TRBJ2-7; D may correspond to TRBD1 or TRBD2 (7 bases each). The CDR3 is 16 amino acids. Germline-derived CDR1 and CDR2 are SGHTA and FQGNSA. Trimming cost V 1 base and J 2 bases, with 15 bases left between them. Here the CDR3 DNA reads TGTGCCAGCAGCTTAGTACCCAGGGGGGGGACCTACGAGCAGTACTTC. Amino acids: CASSLVPRGGTYEQYF.

In its sample, this clonotype was seen a few times. V and J are TRBV5-1 and TRBJ1-1; D is possibly TRBD1 (5 bases). V was cut by 3 bases and J by 7 bases, with 16 bases left in between. CDR1 SGHRS and CDR2 YFSETQ come from the germline V gene. This CDR3 comprises 14 residues. CDR3 nucleotide sequence: TGCGCCAGCAGCTCGTATTTACCCGACAGTGAAGCTTTCTTT. It yields the protein CASSSYLPDSEAFF.

The sample holds a few counts of this clonotype. The junction shows a germline mismatch at one end, possibly a read error. The chain carries TRBV4-2 and TRBJ2-2; D is possibly TRBD2 (6 bases). The V gene's germline CDR1 is LGHNA and CDR2 YNFKEQ. This CDR3 has 18 residues. The CDR3 DNA follows: TGTGTCAGCAGCCAACCCCAAGGGAGGACTACCAACACCGGGGAGCTGTTTTTT. It translates to CVSSQPQGRTTNTGELFF.

This clonotype was found a few times. The chain has TRBV4-2 and TRBJ2-1, with 9 positions matching TRBD2. J lost 0 bases, V lost 0 bases, and 9 bases had no gene match. Germline CDR1 and CDR2: LGHNA and YNFKEQ. The CDR3 loop spans 19 amino acids. The CDR3 reads CASSQEYWTSESSYNEQFF. For the CDR3, the DNA is TGTGCCAGCAGCCAAGAGTACTGGACTAGCGAAAGCTCCTACAATGAGCAGTTCTTC.

This clonotype was found many times. The CDR3 nucleotides read TGTGCCAGCAGCTTAGCGGACAGGGGGCCCAGCTACGAGCAGTACTTC. It is translated as CASSLADRGPSYEQYF. This rearrangement joins TRBV7-6 to TRBJ2-7; 11 bases agree with TRBD1. CDR3 length: 16 residues. CDR1 and CDR2 from the germline V gene are SGHVS and FNYEAQ. The ends lost 0 bases at V and 3 bases at J; junction bases unmatched: 4.

This clonotype showed up just a few times. The V gene is TRBV7-9, the J gene TRBJ1-1; 8 bases map to TRBD1. With 5 bases clipped from V and 1 base from J, the junction kept 6 bases outside the gene matches. Looked up from germline, CDR1 is SEHNR and CDR2 is FQNEAQ (reference sequence). This CDR3 is 15 amino acids long. Here the CDR3 reads CASSPRTGTNTEAFF. The DNA of the CDR3 is TGTGCCAGCAGCCCAAGGACAGGGACGAACACTGAAGCTTTCTTT.

V gene TRBV2 combines with J gene TRBJ1-3; D call uncertain. V lost 1 base and J 4 bases, leaving 11 bases between the germline ends. The CDR3 has 15 amino acids. CDR1 is SNHLY, CDR2 FYNNEI, per germline. The CDR3 DNA sequence: TGTGCCAGCAGTGAAGGCGCGACCGTGGGAAACACCATATATTTT. Amino acids: CASSEGATVGNTIYF.

This clonotype was picked up a small number of times. The gene calls are TRBV29-1 and TRBJ2-2; 8 nucleotides line up with TRBD1. V shed 0 bases, J shed 5 bases, and the junction held 17 bases outside the gene matches. The CDR3 is 19 amino acids. Germline V gene lookup returns CDR1 SQVTM and CDR2 ANQGSEA. CDR3 sequence reads: CSVEDGPPDRGWETGELFF. The CDR3 coding sequence is TGCAGCGTTGAAGATGGCCCCCCCGACAGGGGATGGGAGACCGGGGAGCTGTTTTTT.

This clonotype was recorded a few times. The chain joins TRBV7-9 to TRBJ2-5; 8 bases are a match to TRBD1. The J call may be incorrect, as the DNA end agrees better with TRBJ2-1. Germline assignment: CDR1 SEHNR and CDR2 FQNEAQ (reference sequence). The CDR3 has 13 residues. The CDR3 loop is CASSSDRGKLQFF. Here the CDR3 DNA reads TGTGCCAGCAGCTCTGACAGGGGAAAGTTGCAGTTCTTC.

In its sample, this clonotype was seen a few times. The chain employs TRBV4-1 and TRBJ2-1; 9 bases match TRBD2. V lost 2 bases, J lost 7 bases, and 12 bases stayed unmatched. CDR3 size: 17 residues. CDR1 and CDR2 (germline): MGHRA, YSYEKL. CDR3 region: CASSQFSLAGVSNEQFF. CDR3 DNA: TGCGCCAGCAGCCAATTTTCATTAGCGGGAGTTAGTAATGAGCAGTTCTTC.

The chain uses TRBV5-5 and TRBJ2-2, with TRBD1 matching 7 bases. J was trimmed by 6 bases and V by 0 bases; bases with no gene match: 5. Germline V lookup: CDR1 SGHKS, CDR2 YYEKEE (reference sequence). This CDR3 contains 15 residues. CDR3 residues: CASSLGQGAAGELFF. The CDR3 DNA follows: TGTGCCAGCAGCTTGGGACAGGGAGCAGCCGGGGAGCTGTTTTTT.

This clonotype was detected a few times. This chain uses TRBV7-3 with TRBJ2-2; D uncertain. Germline CDR1 reads SGHTA; CDR2 reads FQGTGA. This CDR3 has 14 residues. Trimming removed 1 base from V and 5 bases from J, with 8 bases in between. CDR3 loop: CASSLMSSTGELFF. The DNA for the CDR3 is TGTGCCAGCAGCTTAATGAGCTCGACCGGGGAGCTGTTTTTT.

This clonotype has only a few counts. This sequence joins TRBV28 and TRBJ1-2; 8 bases align to TRBD1. The CDR3 consists of 16 residues. V shed 5 bases, J shed 7 bases, and the junction held 15 bases outside the gene matches. The germline V gene encodes CDR1 MDHEN and CDR2 SYDVKM. CDR3 bases: TGTGCCAGCAGTCCCAGGACAGGGTGGCGCTTAGGTGGCTACACCTTC. It codes for CASSPRTGWRLGGYTF.

This chain connects TRBV28 to TRBJ2-5, with D perhaps being TRBD1 or TRBD2 (7 bases each). The DNA end lines up better with TRBJ2-7; the J call may be wrong. The CDR3 totals 18 residues. From germline, CDR1 is MDHEN and CDR2 SYDVKM. Here the CDR3 reads CASSTQGYGGRLSYEQYF. CDR3 in DNA: TGTGCCAGCAGTACACAGGGGTACGGCGGGAGATTATCCTACGAGCAGTACTTC.

V is TRBV7-2 and J is TRBJ1-2, with TRBD1 matching 7 bases. This CDR3 contains 14 residues. Trimming cost V 5 bases and J 4 bases; bases outside gene matches: 7. The germline V gene encodes CDR1 SGHTA and CDR2 FQGNSA. The CDR3: CASSARQGIYGYTF. The CDR3 region has the DNA TGTGCCAGCAGCGCCCGACAGGGCATCTATGGCTACACCTTC.

This clonotype came up many times. The chain has TRBV7-2 and TRBJ2-1, with D tentatively TRBD1 or TRBD2 (5 bases each). CDR3 length: 16 amino acids. Germline V gene sequence: CDR1 SGHTA, CDR2 FQGNSA. V lost 0 bases, J lost 4 bases, and 13 bases lay in between. The CDR3 sequence: CASSLASGAGYNEQFF. Written as DNA, the CDR3 is TGTGCCAGCAGCTTAGCGTCCGGGGCAGGGTACAATGAGCAGTTCTTC. Together with reference TRBV7-2 and TRBJ2-1, the CDR3 gives the full variable domain: GAGVSQSPSNKVTEKGKDVELRCDPISGHTALYWYRQSLGQGLEFLIYFQGNSAPDKSGLPSDRFSAERTGGSVSTLTIQRTQQEDSAVYLCASSLASGAGYNEQFFGPGTRLTVL.

This clonotype showed up many times. This sequence joins TRBV9 and TRBJ2-5; no clear D gene. The CDR3 contains 14 residues. The germline V gene has CDR1 SGDLS and CDR2 YYNGEE. V shed 0 bases and J shed 3 bases, with 9 bases lying between them. The CDR3 DNA follows: TGTGCCAGCAGCGTAGGATGGGGAAAAGAGACCCAGTACTTC. Protein product: CASSVGWGKETQYF.

J is TRBJ2-1 and V is TRBV6-5; 8 bases are a match to TRBD2. Unmatched junction bases numbered 6, after V lost 8 bases and J lost 0 bases. This CDR3 region has 15 residues. Germline loops: CDR1 MNHEY, CDR2 SVGAGI. The chain's CDR3 is CASPQRGSSYNEQFF. For the CDR3, the DNA is TGTGCCAGCCCCCAGCGGGGGAGCTCCTACAATGAGCAGTTCTTC.

In this sample, this clonotype turned up a few times. This chain joins TRBV7-2 and TRBJ2-1; TRBD2 is a possible D gene (6 bases). CDR3 length: 17 residues. Deletions cut 1 base from V and 7 bases from J, with 20 bases between. Germline CDR1 is SGHTA and CDR2 is FQGNSA. The CDR3 region is CASSLGGAGPDGNEQFF. CDR3 nucleotide sequence: TGTGCCAGCAGCTTAGGAGGGGCGGGACCCGATGGGAATGAGCAGTTCTTC. Full variable domain (outside the CDR3, taken from reference TRBV7-2 and TRBJ2-1): GAGVSQSPSNKVTEKGKDVELRCDPISGHTALYWYRQSLGQGLEFLIYFQGNSAPDKSGLPSDRFSAERTGGSVSTLTIQRTQQEDSAVYLCASSLGGAGPDGNEQFFGPGTRLTVL.

The rearrangement links TRBV11-2 to TRBJ2-3; D tentatively reads TRBD1 or TRBD2 (6 bases each). The CDR3 length is 15 residues. Trimming removed 5 bases at V and 6 bases at J, with 18 bases between. CDR1 and CDR2 from the germline V gene are SGHAT and FQNNGV. CDR3 sequence (DNA): TGTGCCAGCAGCGTGACCCTGACGGGGGCGGATACGCAGTATTTT. Its translation is CASSVTLTGADTQYF.

The chain couples TRBV5-5 to TRBJ2-7; D is ambiguous. This CDR3 has 14 amino acids. Germline-derived CDR1 and CDR2 are SGHKS and YYEKEE (reference sequence). The V gene lost 3 bases and the J gene lost 4 bases, with 14 bases spanning the gap. The CDR3 nucleotides are TGTGCCAGCAGCTCGCGAAACAGTGATTACGAGCAGTACTTC. As protein: CASSSRNSDYEQYF.

This chain uses TRBV9 with TRBJ2-1, with D uncertain. CDR3 length equals 15 residues. Trimming pared 0 bases from V and 1 base from J, leaving 8 bases between. Looked up from germline, CDR1 is SGDLS and CDR2 is YYNGEE. Here the CDR3 reads CASSVDETSYNEQFF. The CDR3 DNA reads TGTGCCAGCAGCGTAGATGAGACTTCCTACAATGAGCAGTTCTTC.